This T cell receptor beta chain derives from a study of blood T cell repertoires in COVID-19. On the study more broadly: The United States, Italy and Spain were the sources of the acute and convalescent COVID-19 samples. From T cells, B-cell-depleted T cells, or PBMCs came the material, which was cDNA or gDNA.

V lost 7 bases to trimming and J lost 0 bases; unmatched junction nucleotides: 9. This CDR3 comprises 17 residues. Germline CDR1 LGHNA, CDR2 YNFKEQ. Under the authors' procedure: Estimation of nucleated cell counts was performed using reference gene primer amplification. Profiling relied on immunoSEQ multiplex PCR, and the TCRdb table lists in-frame clones only, not all of them. The V and J calls and the clone size are those of that table, but D and trimming were determined from the DNA. The sample yields fewer than 250,000 clones, less than 90% seen once. The sample was peripheral blood. The gene calls are TRBV4-2 and TRBJ1-6, with TRBD1 matching over 7 bases. The clonotype was recovered from a woman aged 70-85 years with acute or convalescent COVID-19. CDR3 DNA: TGTGCCAGCACCTCCGGGACAGTTAGCTCCTATAATTCACCCCTCCACTTT. Translation gives CASTSGTVSSYNSPLHF.